The 5 T cell receptor beta chains in this list originate from one sample, sequenced in a study of cytomegalovirus exposure and HLA in healthy donors. The PCR employed 60 Vbeta primers together with 13 Jbeta primers. Sequencing was performed with immunoSEQ multiplex PCR; in TCRdb, only in-frame clones are kept and a portion is missing. Found here are 95,000 or so clones, around 81% of them singletons; the top ten hold around 4.2%. The specimen sequenced was PBMCs. The receptor source for this set is a woman in her 70s in good health and CMV-seropositive.

The chain couples TRBV7-2 to TRBJ1-5, with a tentative D call TRBD1 (6 bases). The CDR3 runs to 15 residues. The V gene lost 1 base and the J gene lost 4 bases, with 11 bases spanning the gap. Germline V lookup: CDR1 SGHTA, CDR2 FQGNSA. CDR3 amino acids: CASSLEVGGNQPQHF. The DNA for the CDR3 is TGTGCCAGCAGCTTAGAAGTAGGGGGAAATCAGCCCCAGCATTTT.

This chain joins TRBV5-1 and TRBJ1-4; TRBD1 matches at 10 bases. From germline, CDR1 is SGHRS and CDR2 YFSETQ. The CDR3 is made up of 15 amino acids. Trimming at V came to 0 bases and at J to 5 bases, leaving 1 base not matched to a gene. CDR3 sequence reads: CASSLGGQGNEKLFF. The CDR3 nucleotides are TGCGCCAGCAGCTTGGGGGGACAGGGGAATGAAAAACTGTTTTTT.

In the case of this clone: The junction does not match germline at one end; this may be a read error. The rearrangement joins TRBV11-2 to TRBJ2-5; TRBD2 agrees at 14 bases. Matching the DNA end better, TRBJ2-7 makes the J call doubtful. There are 16 residues in the CDR3. The germline V gene has CDR1 SGHAT and CDR2 FQNNGV. The DNA of the CDR3 is TGTACCAGCAGCTTTGGACTAGCGGGAGGAGGCTACGAGCAGTACTTC. It codes for CTSSFGLAGGGYEQYF.

This rearrangement joins TRBV27 to TRBJ1-5, with D possibly TRBD1 on 6 matching bases. Germline values: CDR1 MNHEY, CDR2 SMNVEV (reference sequence). The V gene lost 5 bases and the J gene lost 2 bases, with 19 bases spanning the gap. The CDR3 covers 17 residues. The CDR3 bases are TGTGCCAGCAGTCCTAGGACAGCTTCTATAGGCAATCAGCCCCAGCATTTT. Amino acids: CASSPRTASIGNQPQHF.

The rearrangement joins TRBV30 to TRBJ2-1; 11 bases align to TRBD2. V lost 4 bases and J lost 10; bases outside the gene matches: 12. The CDR3 has 15 amino acids. Germline V gene data show CDR1 as GTSNPN and CDR2 as SVGIG (reference sequence). Written as DNA, the CDR3 is TGTGCCTGGACTCTACTAGCGGGGGTTAAGGGAGAGCAGTTCTTC. This gives the protein CAWTLLAGVKGEQFF.